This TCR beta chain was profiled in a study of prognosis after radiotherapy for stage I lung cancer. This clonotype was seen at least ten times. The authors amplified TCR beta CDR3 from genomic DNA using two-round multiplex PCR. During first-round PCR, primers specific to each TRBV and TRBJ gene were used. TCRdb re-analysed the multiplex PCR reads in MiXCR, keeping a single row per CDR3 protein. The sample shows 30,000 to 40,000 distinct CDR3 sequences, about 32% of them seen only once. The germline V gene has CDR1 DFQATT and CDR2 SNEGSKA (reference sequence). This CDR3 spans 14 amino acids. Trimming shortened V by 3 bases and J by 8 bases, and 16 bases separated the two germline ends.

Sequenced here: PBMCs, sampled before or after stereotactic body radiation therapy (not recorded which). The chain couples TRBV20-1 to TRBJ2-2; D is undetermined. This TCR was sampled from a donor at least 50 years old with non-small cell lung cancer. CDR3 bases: TGCAGTGCTAGTCTCAGCTTCCGTGGTGGGGAGCTGTTTTTT. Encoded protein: CSASLSFRGGELFF.